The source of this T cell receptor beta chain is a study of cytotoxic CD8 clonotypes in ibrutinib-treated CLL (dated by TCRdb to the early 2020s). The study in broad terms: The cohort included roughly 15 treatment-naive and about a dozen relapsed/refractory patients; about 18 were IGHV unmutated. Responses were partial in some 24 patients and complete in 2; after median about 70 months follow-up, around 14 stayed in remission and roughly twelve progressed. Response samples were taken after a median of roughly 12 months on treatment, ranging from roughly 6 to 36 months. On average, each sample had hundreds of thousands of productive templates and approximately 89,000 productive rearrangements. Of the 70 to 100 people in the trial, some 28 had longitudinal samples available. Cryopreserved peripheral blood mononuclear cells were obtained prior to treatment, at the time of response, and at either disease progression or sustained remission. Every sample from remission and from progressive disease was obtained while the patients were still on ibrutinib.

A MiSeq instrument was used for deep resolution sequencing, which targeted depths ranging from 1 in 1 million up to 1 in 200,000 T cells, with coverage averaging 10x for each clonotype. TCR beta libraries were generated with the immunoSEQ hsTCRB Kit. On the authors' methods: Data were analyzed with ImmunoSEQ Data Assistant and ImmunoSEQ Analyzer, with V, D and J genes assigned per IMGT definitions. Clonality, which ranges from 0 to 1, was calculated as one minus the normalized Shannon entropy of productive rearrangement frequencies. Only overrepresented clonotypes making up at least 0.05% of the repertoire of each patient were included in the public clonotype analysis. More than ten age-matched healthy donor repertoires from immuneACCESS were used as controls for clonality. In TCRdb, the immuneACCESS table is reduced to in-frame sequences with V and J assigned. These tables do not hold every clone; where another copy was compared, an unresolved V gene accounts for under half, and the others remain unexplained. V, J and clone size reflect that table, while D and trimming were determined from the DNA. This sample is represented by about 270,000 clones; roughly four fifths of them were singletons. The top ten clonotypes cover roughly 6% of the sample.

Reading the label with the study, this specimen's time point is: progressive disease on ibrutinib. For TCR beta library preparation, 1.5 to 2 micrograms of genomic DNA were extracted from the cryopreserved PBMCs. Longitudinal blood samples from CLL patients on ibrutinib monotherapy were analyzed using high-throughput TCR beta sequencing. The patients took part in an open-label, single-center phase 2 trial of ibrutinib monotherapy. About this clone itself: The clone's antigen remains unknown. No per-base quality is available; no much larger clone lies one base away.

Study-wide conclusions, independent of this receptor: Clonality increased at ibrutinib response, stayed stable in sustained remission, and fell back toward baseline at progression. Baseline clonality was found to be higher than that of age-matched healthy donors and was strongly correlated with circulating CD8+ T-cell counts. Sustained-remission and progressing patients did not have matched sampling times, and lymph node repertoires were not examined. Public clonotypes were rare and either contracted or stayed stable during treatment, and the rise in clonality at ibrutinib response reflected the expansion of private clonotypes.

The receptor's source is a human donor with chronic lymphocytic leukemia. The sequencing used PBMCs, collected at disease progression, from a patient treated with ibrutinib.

The DNA sequence is TGTGCCAGCAGCGTAGGTAGCGGGGCGGGTGAGCAGTTCTTC. It codes for CASSVGSGAGEQFF. The chain links TRBV9 with TRBJ2-1; 8 bases in the junction line up with TRBD2. CDR1 SGDLS and CDR2 YYNGEE were looked up in the germline V gene. The CDR3 has 14 amino acids, counting the end cysteine and phenylalanine. The read is trimmed to its CDR3 DNA, 42 bases read in frame from base 1. Trimming removed 0 bases from V and 9 bases from J; the gene matches leave 5 bases unexplained.